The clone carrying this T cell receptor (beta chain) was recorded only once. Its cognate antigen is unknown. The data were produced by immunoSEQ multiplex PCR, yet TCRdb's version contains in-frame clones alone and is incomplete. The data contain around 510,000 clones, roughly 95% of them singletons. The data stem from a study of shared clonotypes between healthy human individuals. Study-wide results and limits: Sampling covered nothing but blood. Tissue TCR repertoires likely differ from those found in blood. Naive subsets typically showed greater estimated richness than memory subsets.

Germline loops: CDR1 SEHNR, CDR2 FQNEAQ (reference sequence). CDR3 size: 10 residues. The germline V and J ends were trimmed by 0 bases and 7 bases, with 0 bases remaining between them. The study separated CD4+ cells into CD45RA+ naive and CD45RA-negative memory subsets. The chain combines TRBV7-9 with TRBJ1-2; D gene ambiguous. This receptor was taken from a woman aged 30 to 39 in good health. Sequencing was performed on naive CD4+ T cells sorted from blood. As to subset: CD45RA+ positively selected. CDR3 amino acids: CASSLAGYTF. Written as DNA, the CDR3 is TGTGCCAGCAGCTTAGCTGGCTACACCTTC.